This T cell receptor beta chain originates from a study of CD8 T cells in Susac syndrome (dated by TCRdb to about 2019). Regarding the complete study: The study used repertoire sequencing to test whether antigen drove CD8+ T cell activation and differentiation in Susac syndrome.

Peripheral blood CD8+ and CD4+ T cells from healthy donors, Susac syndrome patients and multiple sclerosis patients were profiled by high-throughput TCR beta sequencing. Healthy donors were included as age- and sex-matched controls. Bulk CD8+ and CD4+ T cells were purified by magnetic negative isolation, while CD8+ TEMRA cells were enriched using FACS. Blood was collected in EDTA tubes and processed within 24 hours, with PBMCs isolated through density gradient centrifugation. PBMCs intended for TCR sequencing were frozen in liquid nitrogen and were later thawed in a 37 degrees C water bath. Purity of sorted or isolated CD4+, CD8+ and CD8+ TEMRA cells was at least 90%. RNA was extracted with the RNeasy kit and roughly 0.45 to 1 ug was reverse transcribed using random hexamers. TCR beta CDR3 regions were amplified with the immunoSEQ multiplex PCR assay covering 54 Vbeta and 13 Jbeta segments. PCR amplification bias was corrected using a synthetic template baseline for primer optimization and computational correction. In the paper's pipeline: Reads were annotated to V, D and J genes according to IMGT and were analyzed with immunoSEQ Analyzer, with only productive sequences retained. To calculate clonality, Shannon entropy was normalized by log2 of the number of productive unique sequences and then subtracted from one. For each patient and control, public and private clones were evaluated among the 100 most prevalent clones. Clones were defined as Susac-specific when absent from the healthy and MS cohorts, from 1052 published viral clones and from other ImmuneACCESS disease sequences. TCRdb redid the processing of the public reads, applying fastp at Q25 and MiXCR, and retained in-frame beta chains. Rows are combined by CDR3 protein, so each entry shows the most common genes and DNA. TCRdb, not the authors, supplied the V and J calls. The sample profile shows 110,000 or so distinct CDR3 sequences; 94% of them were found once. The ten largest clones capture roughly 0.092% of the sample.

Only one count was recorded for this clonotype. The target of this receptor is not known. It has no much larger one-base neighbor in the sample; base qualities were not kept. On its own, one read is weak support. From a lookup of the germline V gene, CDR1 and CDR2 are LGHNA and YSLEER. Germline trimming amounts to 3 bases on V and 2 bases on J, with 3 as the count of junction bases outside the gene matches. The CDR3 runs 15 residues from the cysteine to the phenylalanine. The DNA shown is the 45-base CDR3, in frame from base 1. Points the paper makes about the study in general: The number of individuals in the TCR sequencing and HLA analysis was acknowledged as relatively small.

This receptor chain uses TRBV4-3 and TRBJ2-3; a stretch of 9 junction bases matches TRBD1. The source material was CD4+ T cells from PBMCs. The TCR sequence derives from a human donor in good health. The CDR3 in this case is CASSHGTGSTDTQYF. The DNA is TGCGCCAGCAGCCATGGGACAGGGTCCACAGATACGCAGTATTTT.